These T cell receptor beta chains were read from a single sample in a study of vaccination and CD4 T cells after COVID-19. No antigens are known for them. A single record per CDR3 protein comes from TCRdb applying MiXCR to the PCR reads. The sample includes 13,000 to 15,000 distinct CDR3 sequences, about 29% of them seen just once. The specimen was CD4+ T cells from blood, cultured in vitro, collected before SARS-CoV-2 vaccination. The receptors come from a human donor who received a COVID-19 vaccine. The CDR3 runs from the conserved cysteine through the conserved F or W. D genes are given only for firm matches. Part of the rows lack a size; the others show once, few, many or a class for expanded clones.

j_gene,abundance,v_gene,d_gene,CDR3nt,CDR3aa
TRBJ2-5,NA,TRBV12-3/TRBV12-4,NA,TGTGCCAGCAGTCCCAGAGGCGAGAACCAAGAGACCCAGTACTTC,CASSPRGENQETQYF
TRBJ1-2,few,TRBV7-9,NA,TGTGCCAGCAGCCCTGTGGGAGACTATGGCTACACCTTC,CASSPVGDYGYTF
TRBJ2-1,NA,TRBV7-3,NA,TGTGCCAGCAGCTTAATAGGCCTAGCTAGGGATGAGCAGTTCTTC,CASSLIGLARDEQFF
TRBJ2-3,NA,TRBV12-3/TRBV12-4,NA,TGTGCCAGCAGTTTCCCCCATACGCAGTATTTT,CASSFPHTQYF
TRBJ1-1,NA,TRBV6-1,NA,TGTGCCAGCAGGGAGGACCCATCAGACACTGAAGCTTTCTTT,CASREDPSDTEAFF
TRBJ1-3,NA,TRBV5-1,NA,TGCGCCAGCAGCTTGGTCTCTGGAAACACCATATATTTT,CASSLVSGNTIYF
TRBJ2-5,few,TRBV30,NA,TGTGCCTGGAGTGGGGGTGACAGGCAGACCCAGTACTTC,CAWSGGDRQTQYF
TRBJ1-1,NA,TRBV30,NA,TGTGCCTGGTTAGACAAGAGGTACGCTTTCTTT,CAWLDKRYAFF
TRBJ1-1,NA,TRBV2,TRBD1,TGTGCCAGCATTAGACAGGGATCCACTGAAGCTTTCTTT,CASIRQGSTEAFF
TRBJ2-3,NA,TRBV11-3,NA,TGTGCCAGCAGCCAAAGGTTTACAGGGAGAGCCACAGATACGCAGTATTTT,CASSQRFTGRATDTQYF
TRBJ1-2,NA,TRBV5-1,NA,TGCGCCAGCAGATACGACAGGCGGGATGGCTACACCTTC,CASRYDRRDGYTF
TRBJ1-6,NA,TRBV19,TRBD1,TGTGCCAGTAGCCCTCCTACTTCCGGGACAGGGGTCGATTCACCCCTCCACTTT,CASSPPTSGTGVDSPLHF
TRBJ1-1,few,TRBV12-3/TRBV12-4,NA,TGTGCCAGCAGTTTGGGCTCAGGGAGTTCTGAAGCTTTCTTT,CASSLGSGSSEAFF
TRBJ1-1,NA,TRBV6-1,TRBD1,TGTGCCAGCAGTGCTTTCGACAGGGGGGCGAACACTGAAGCTTTCTTT,CASSAFDRGANTEAFF
TRBJ2-5,NA,TRBV5-4,NA,TGTGCCAGCAGGACCCGGGGGGCACAAGAGACCCAGTACTTC,CASRTRGAQETQYF
TRBJ2-5,NA,TRBV19,NA,TGTGCCAGTAGTAAAGGGTCGGAGACCCAGTACTTC,CASSKGSETQYF
TRBJ2-1,few,TRBV6-1,NA,TGTGCCAGCAGTCTCGACATAACGCCCAACAATGAGCAGTTCTTC,CASSLDITPNNEQFF
TRBJ2-3,NA,TRBV19,NA,TGTGCCAGTAGCCGGGACTTAAGCACAGATACGCAGTATTTT,CASSRDLSTDTQYF
TRBJ1-4,NA,TRBV19,TRBD1,TGTGCCAGTAGCCCACAGGGGCTTAATGAAAAACTGTTTTTT,CASSPQGLNEKLFF
TRBJ2-3,few,TRBV7-2,NA,TGTGCCAGCAGCCCACAGGGTCCGTCAGATACGCAGTATTTT,CASSPQGPSDTQYF
TRBJ2-1,NA,TRBV28,TRBD2,TGTGCCAGCGACGGGGGGGGCTACAATGAGCAGTTCTTC,CASDGGGYNEQFF
TRBJ2-3,medium-sized,TRBV7-2,NA,TGTGCCAGCAGCCAAGGGCTAGCTCCTAGCACAGATACGCAGTATTTT,CASSQGLAPSTDTQYF
TRBJ1-1,few,TRBV28,NA,TGTGCCGGAAATAGAGGGGGGGCCAACACTGAAGCTTTCTTT,CAGNRGGANTEAFF
TRBJ2-5,NA,TRBV20-1,NA,TGCAGTGGTAGGGACCCGGGGATACGGACCCAGTACTTC,CSGRDPGIRTQYF
TRBJ1-2,medium-sized,TRBV6-1,NA,TGTGCCAGCAGCGGGGGATATGGCTACACCTTC,CASSGGYGYTF
TRBJ2-1,NA,TRBV20-1,NA,TGCAGTGCTAGAGAGGGGGGACTGGACAATGAGCAGTTCTTC,CSAREGGLDNEQFF
TRBJ2-7,once,TRBV6-1,NA,TGTGCCAGCACCCGACAGACGTCCTACGAGCAGTACTTC,CASTRQTSYEQYF
TRBJ1-6,few,TRBV6-1,TRBD1,TGTGCCAGCAACAGAGACAGGGGGGCCAATTCACCCCTCCACTTT,CASNRDRGANSPLHF
TRBJ1-2,NA,TRBV7-9,NA,TGTGCCAGCAGCTTAGCAGGGTCGGGTGGCTACACCTTC,CASSLAGSGGYTF
TRBJ1-2,few,TRBV6-4,TRBD1,TGTGCCAGCAGCCTTGACGGACAGGGAACCTATGGCTACACCTTC,CASSLDGQGTYGYTF
TRBJ2-3,NA,TRBV11-3,TRBD1,TGTGCCAGCAGCTCAGGAGGAGGAACAGGGGGCGAAGATACGCAGTATTTT,CASSSGGGTGGEDTQYF
TRBJ1-6,NA,TRBV27,NA,TGTGCCAGCAGTTTAGAAAGCTCCTATAATTCACCCCTCCACTTT,CASSLESSYNSPLHF
TRBJ1-1,NA,TRBV7-6,NA,TGTGCCAGCAGCTTAGGCAGGGCAAAGGGGAACACTGAAGCTTTCTTT,CASSLGRAKGNTEAFF
TRBJ1-2,NA,TRBV5-1,TRBD1,TGCGCCAGCAGCTCAGGGGGCAGCTATGGCTACACCTTC,CASSSGGSYGYTF
TRBJ2-7,NA,TRBV20-1,TRBD2,TGCAGTGCCGGAGGTAGCGGGTCCCCCTACGAGCAGTACTTC,CSAGGSGSPYEQYF
TRBJ1-5,once,TRBV12-5,TRBD1,TGTGCTAGTGGTTTGGTACTGGGACAGTTTAATCAGCCCCAGCATTTT,CASGLVLGQFNQPQHF
TRBJ2-2,NA,TRBV5-1,NA,TGCGCCAGCAGCCCCTTCCCGACTAGTTATGGTCCCGGGGAGCTGTTTTTT,CASSPFPTSYGPGELFF
TRBJ1-4,few,TRBV30,TRBD1,TGTGCCTGGAGTGTGGACAGGGGGAAGAAACTGTTTTTT,CAWSVDRGKKLFF
TRBJ2-2,few,TRBV19,TRBD1,TGTGCCAGTAGCTCCCGGACAGGGCGCACCGGGGAGCTGTTTTTT,CASSSRTGRTGELFF
TRBJ2-5,NA,TRBV6-1,TRBD2,TGTGCCAGCAGTATTCTAGCGGGGGAGGGGGAGACCCAGTACTTC,CASSILAGEGETQYF
TRBJ2-7,few,TRBV30,NA,TGTGCCTGGAGCGCCAGATACGAGCAGTACTTC,CAWSARYEQYF
TRBJ1-4,NA,TRBV5-4,NA,TGTGCCAGCAGCTTACCCGGGGAGGGTAATGAAAAACTGTTTTTT,CASSLPGEGNEKLFF
TRBJ2-3,few,TRBV6-5,TRBD2,TGTGCCAGCAGTTACCGCTCACTAGCGGGGAACACAGATACGCAGTATTTT,CASSYRSLAGNTDTQYF
TRBJ1-5,few,TRBV19,NA,TGTGCCAGTAGTATATTCCGGCAGGGAGCGAGCAATCAGCCCCAGCATTTT,CASSIFRQGASNQPQHF
TRBJ2-7,few,TRBV5-4,TRBD2,TGTGCCAGCAGCTTGGGTGGGCGGGGGGTTAACGAGCAGTACTTC,CASSLGGRGVNEQYF
TRBJ2-7,NA,TRBV6-1,NA,TGTGCCAGCAGTGAAAGGGGGGCAGTCAGCTCCTACGAGCAGTACTTC,CASSERGAVSSYEQYF
TRBJ2-7,NA,TRBV18,NA,TGTGCCAGCTCACCACCGAGGGGGGGTCCCTACGAGCAGTACTTC,CASSPPRGGPYEQYF
TRBJ2-3,few,TRBV19,TRBD1,TGTGCCAGTAGTCTCGGACAGGGGCGCACAGATACGCAGTATTTT,CASSLGQGRTDTQYF